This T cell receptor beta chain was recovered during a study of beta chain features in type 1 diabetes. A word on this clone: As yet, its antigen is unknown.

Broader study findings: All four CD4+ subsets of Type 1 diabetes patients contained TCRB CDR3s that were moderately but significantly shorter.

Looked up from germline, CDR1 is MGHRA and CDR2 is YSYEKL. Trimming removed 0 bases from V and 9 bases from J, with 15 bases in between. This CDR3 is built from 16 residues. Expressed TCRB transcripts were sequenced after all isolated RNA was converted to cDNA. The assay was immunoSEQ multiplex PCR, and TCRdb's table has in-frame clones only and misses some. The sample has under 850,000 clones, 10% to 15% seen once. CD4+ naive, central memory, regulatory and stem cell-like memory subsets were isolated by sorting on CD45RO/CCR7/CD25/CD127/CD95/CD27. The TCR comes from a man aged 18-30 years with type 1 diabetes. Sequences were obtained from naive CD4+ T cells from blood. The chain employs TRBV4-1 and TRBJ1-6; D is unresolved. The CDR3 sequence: CASSQDEFGNLSPLHF. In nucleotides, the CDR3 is TGCGCCAGCAGCCAAGATGAATTTGGGAATCTTTCACCCCTCCACTTT.